Below, 9 T cell receptor beta chains from the same sample are listed, as sequenced in a study of blood T cell repertoires in COVID-19. The protocol was immunoSEQ multiplex PCR, while the TCRdb copy is restricted to in-frame clones and leaves out a portion. The sample has hundreds of thousands of clones, 85% to 90% seen once; the top ten hold around 0.98%. The sequencing sample was made of peripheral blood. These TCRs come from a woman in her 40s who had recovered from COVID-19.

This chain uses TRBV4-1 with TRBJ1-1, with TRBD1 matching over 8 bases. CDR3 length: 14 amino acids. V shed 4 bases and J 9 bases; nucleotides not matched to a gene: 10. Per the germline V gene, CDR1 is MGHRA and CDR2 is YSYEKL. DNA of the CDR3: TGCGCCAGCAGCCCCCCAGGGCAGGGGGCGCAAGCTTTCTTT. It translates to CASSPPGQGAQAFF.

V and J are TRBV29-1 and TRBJ1-2; 7 nucleotides agree with TRBD1. The CDR3 length is 12 residues. With V trimmed by 7 bases and J by 7 bases, 9 bases remained unmatched. The germline V gene encodes CDR1 SQVTM and CDR2 ANQGSEA. The CDR3 coding sequence is TGCAGCGCGACAGGGTCGGGGAGTGGCTACACCTTC. It codes for CSATGSGSGYTF. Drawing the rest from reference TRBV29-1 and TRBJ1-2, the complete variable domain is SAVISQKPSRDICQRGTSLTIQCQVDSQVTMMFWYRQQPGQSLTLIATANQGSEATYESGFVIDKFPISRPNLTFSTLTVSNMSPEDSSIYLCSATGSGSGYTFGSGTRLTVV.

The rearrangement links TRBV9 to TRBJ2-2; 8 bases are shared with TRBD1. The CDR3 loop spans 17 amino acids. Germline loops: CDR1 SGDLS, CDR2 YYNGEE. V gave up 6 bases and J gave up 0 bases; unmatched junction bases: 10. For the CDR3, the DNA is TGTGCCAGCACCAAGACCGGGACAGGTCCGAACACCGGGGAGCTGTTTTTT. Translation: CASTKTGTGPNTGELFF.

The genes are TRBV10-3 and TRBJ1-5; 10 bases line up with TRBD1. This CDR3 region has 17 residues. J was trimmed by 2 bases and V by 10 bases; bases with no gene match: 14. Germline V gene lookup returns CDR1 ENHRY and CDR2 SYGVKD. CDR3 in DNA: TGTGCCACGAACCGGGACAGGGGCTCCGGGGGCAATCAGCCCCAGCATTTT. It specifies CATNRDRGSGGNQPQHF.

The rearrangement uses TRBV5-1 and TRBJ1-2; tentatively, D is TRBD1 (6 bases). The V gene's germline CDR1 is SGHRS and CDR2 YFSETQ. V lost 0 bases, J lost 8 bases, and 14 bases lay in between. The CDR3 length is 14 residues. The CDR3 protein is CASSLVAGVRGYTF. The DNA of the CDR3 is TGCGCCAGCAGCTTGGTTGCAGGGGTGAGAGGCTACACCTTC. Using reference TRBV5-1 and TRBJ1-2 for the parts outside the CDR3, the full variable domain is KAGVTQTPRYLIKTRGQQVTLSCSPISGHRSVSWYQQTPGQGLQFLFEYFSETQRNKGNFPGRFSGRQFSNSRSEMNVSTLELGDSALYLCASSLVAGVRGYTFGSGTRLTVV.

The table lists this clone with a count of one. A junction end diverges from the germline sequence, so it may reflect a read error. The DNA for the CDR3 is TGTGCCAGCAGCTTAGGTTGGGCTAGCGGGAGGGCGGACTTC. The encoded protein is CASSLGWASGRADF. The chain employs TRBV13 and TRBJ2-7, with 12 bases lining up with TRBD2. CDR3 length: 14 residues. CDR1 is PRHDT and CDR2 is FYEKMQ in the germline V gene (reference sequence).

This chain joins TRBV4-3 and TRBJ1-2, with D hard to call. Germline CDR1 LGHNA, CDR2 YSLEER. The V end was cut by 4 bases, the J end by 6 bases, with 18 bases between. This CDR3 has 15 amino acids. DNA for the CDR3: TGCGCCAGCAGCCCCTCAGTGGGCCTACCTCATGGCTACACCTTC. Protein sequence: CASSPSVGLPHGYTF.

The chain uses TRBV10-3 and TRBJ2-1; tentatively, D is TRBD2 (6 bases). This CDR3 comprises 16 residues. CDR1 and CDR2 (germline): ENHRY, SYGVKD. V lost 0 bases and J lost 2, with 11 bases in between. The CDR3 loop is CAISESGSGAYNEQFF. CDR3 DNA: TGTGCCATCAGTGAGTCGGGTTCGGGGGCCTACAATGAGCAGTTCTTC.

The chain links TRBV4-1 to TRBJ1-5; D is uncertain. V was pared by 3 bases and J by 9 bases, with 12 bases between. Germline CDR1 MGHRA, CDR2 YSYEKL. The CDR3 spans 13 residues. CDR3 DNA sequence: TGCGCCAGCAGCCACCTACGCCCTGGGCCCCAGCATTTT. Translating gives CASSHLRPGPQHF.